This T cell receptor (beta chain) derives from a study of shared clonotypes between healthy human individuals. The study's findings and limits: Specimens sampled were limited to blood, with tissue repertoires likely differing. Shared across a handful of donors were about 4.6% of the naive CD4 clonotypes.

Note on this clone: What it recognizes is unknown.

Evenly divided among several immunoSEQ plates was the genomic DNA of each subset. Data came from immunoSEQ multiplex PCR; TCRdb stores just in-frame clones and leaves some out. This table holds approximately 640,000 clones, around 91% found once. This TCR was recovered from a man between 18 and 35 years old in good health. Some clones in this sample may be carry-over from other donors' samples. Material for sequencing was memory CD8+ T cells from PBMCs. Subset indicated: CD45RO+ cells pooled with CCR7-negative TemRA cells.

The CDR3 DNA follows: TGTGCCAGCAGTGAGGACAGTCCGAACTACGAGCAGTACTTC. This gives the protein CASSEDSPNYEQYF. The chain combines TRBV6-1 with TRBJ2-7, with a possible D match to TRBD1 (6 bases). Germline V gene sequence: CDR1 MNHNS, CDR2 SASEGT. Trimming took 3 bases from V and 3 from J, leaving 12 bases between them. This CDR3 contains 14 residues.